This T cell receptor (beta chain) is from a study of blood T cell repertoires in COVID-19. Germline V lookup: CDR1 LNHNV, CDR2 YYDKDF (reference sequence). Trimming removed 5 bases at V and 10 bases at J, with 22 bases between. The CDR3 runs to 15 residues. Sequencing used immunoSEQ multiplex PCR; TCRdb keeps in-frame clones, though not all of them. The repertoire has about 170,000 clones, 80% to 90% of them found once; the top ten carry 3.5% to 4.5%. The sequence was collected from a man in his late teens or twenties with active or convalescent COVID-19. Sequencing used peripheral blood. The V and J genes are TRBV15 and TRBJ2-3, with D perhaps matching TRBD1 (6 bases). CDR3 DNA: TGTGCCACCAGCGCCGGGACACTACTTGGGAGTTCGCAGTATTTT. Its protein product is CATSAGTLLGSSQYF.